This TCR beta chain was found in a study of blood T cell repertoires in COVID-19. Across the whole study: The United States, Italy and Spain supplied acute and convalescent COVID-19 samples.

Enrolled during active infection, Seattle patients were then followed longitudinally. Germline V CDR1 and CDR2: SEHNR, FQNEAQ (reference sequence). The V and J ends lost 4 bases and 8 bases, in that order; junction bases with no gene match: 8. CDR3 length equals 14 residues. Repertoires were generated with immunoSEQ multiplex PCR, while TCRdb's copy carries only in-frame clones and drops some. Of roughly 350,000 clones detected, about 87% appear once; the ten largest clones hold about 10%. Sequencing input: peripheral blood. This clonotype was obtained from a woman in her 30s with COVID-19, enrolled during active disease. This chain connects TRBV7-9 to TRBJ1-2, with 9 positions matching TRBD1. CDR3 sequence (DNA): TGTGCCAGCAGCTCACCGGGACAGGGACTAGGCTACACCTTC. Amino acids: CASSSPGQGLGYTF. Supplemented by reference TRBV7-9 and TRBJ1-2, the full variable domain reads DTGVSQNPRHKITKRGQNVTFRCDPISEHNRLYWYRQTLGQGPEFLTYFQNEAQLEKSRLLSDRFSAERPKGSFSTLEIQRTEQGDSAMYLCASSSPGQGLGYTFGSGTRLTVV.